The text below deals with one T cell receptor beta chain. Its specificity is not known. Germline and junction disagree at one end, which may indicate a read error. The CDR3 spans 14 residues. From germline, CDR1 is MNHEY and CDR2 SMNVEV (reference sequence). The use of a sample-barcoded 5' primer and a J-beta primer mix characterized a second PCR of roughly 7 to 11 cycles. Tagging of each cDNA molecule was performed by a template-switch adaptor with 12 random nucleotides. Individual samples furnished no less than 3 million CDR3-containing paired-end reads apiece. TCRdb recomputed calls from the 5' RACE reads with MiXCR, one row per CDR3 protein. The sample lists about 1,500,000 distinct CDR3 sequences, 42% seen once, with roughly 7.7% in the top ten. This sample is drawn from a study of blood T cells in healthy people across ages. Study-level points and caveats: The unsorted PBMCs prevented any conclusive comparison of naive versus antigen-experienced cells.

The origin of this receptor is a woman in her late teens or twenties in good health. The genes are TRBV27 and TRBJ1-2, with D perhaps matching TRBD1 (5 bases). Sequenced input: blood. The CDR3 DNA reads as TGTGCCAGCAGTTTAGGGCAGGGAGGAAATGGCCACACCTTC. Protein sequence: CASSLGQGGNGHTF.